Listed below are T cell receptor beta chains from one sample, sequenced in a study of T-cell reconstitution after alpha-beta-depleted transplantation in children. Using its own MiXCR run on the PCR reads, TCRdb lists one record per CDR3 protein. The table shows some 500,000 distinct CDR3 sequences, with 18% occurring only once. The sequences come from PBMCs from the stem cell graft donor, collected from the stem cell graft. All receptors come from a human donor who donated a stem cell graft to a child with acute lymphoblastic leukemia. Each CDR3 is given with its conserved first and last residue. The order of the fields is V gene, J gene, clone size, D gene, CDR3 DNA, CDR3 protein. The D gene is left open where the match is weak. Expanded clones are given a class, and other clones once, few, many or no size at all.

>TRBV7-9|TRBJ2-7|.|.
TGTGCCAGCAGCCTTTCCGGTGGTATGACTTCTGCCTACGAGCAGTACTTC
CASSLSGGMTSAYEQYF
>TRBV20-1|TRBJ1-2|few|.
TGCAGTGCTTTGACTCAGGGAAATGATGGCTACACCTTC
CSALTQGNDGYTF
>TRBV29-1|TRBJ1-4|few|.
TGCAGCGTTGCCGGGATTGAGGAAAAACTGTTTTTT
CSVAGIEEKLFF
>TRBV5-1|TRBJ2-7|few|.
TGCGCCAGCAGCTTGGAATACTCCCAGGGAAGAGCCAAGTACTTC
CASSLEYSQGRAKYF
>TRBV5-1|TRBJ2-7|once|.
TGCGCCAGCAGCTTGAGTGGGGACGATTATTACGAGCAGTACTTC
CASSLSGDDYYEQYF
>TRBV29-1|TRBJ2-7|few|TRBD2
TGCAGCGTTGAAGATCCCAAAGCGGGAGGCCCCTCCTACGAGCAGTACTTC
CSVEDPKAGGPSYEQYF
>TRBV24-1|TRBJ2-2|.|TRBD1
TGTGCCACCAGTGATTTGACAGGGGGAGGCGCCGGGGAGCTGTTTTTT
CATSDLTGGGAGELFF
>TRBV28|TRBJ1-1|once|TRBD1
TGTGCCAGCAGTACACCTGGGACAGGGGGGACTGAAGCTTTCTTT
CASSTPGTGGTEAFF
>TRBV7-2|TRBJ1-2|.|.
TGTGCCAGCAGCTTAGTCTTGGGGCTTGGTGGCTACACCTTC
CASSLVLGLGGYTF
>TRBV2|TRBJ2-1|.|TRBD2
TGTGCCAGCAGTGAACCCCCTAGCGGGTCCTACAATGAGCAGTTCTTC
CASSEPPSGSYNEQFF
>TRBV3-1|TRBJ2-3|many|.
TGTGCCAGCAGCCAAGATCTCACAGGGAGGGATACGCAGTATTTT
CASSQDLTGRDTQYF
>TRBV12-3/TRBV12-4|TRBJ2-7|few|TRBD2
TGTGCCAGCAGTTTAGGTGGAGGACTAGCGGAGACCTACGAGCAGTACTTC
CASSLGGGLAETYEQYF
>TRBV4-1|TRBJ2-2|.|.
TGCGCCAGCAGCCAAGCGTTGCGGGGGCGCCCCGGGGAGCTGTTTTTT
CASSQALRGRPGELFF
>TRBV7-9|TRBJ2-7|few|TRBD2
TGTGCCAGCAAAAGTAGCGGGATCTGGTACGAGCAGTACTTC
CASKSSGIWYEQYF
>TRBV20-1|TRBJ2-3|.|TRBD2
TGCAGTGCTAGGATAACTAGCGGGAGGGCCATTTTCACAGATACGCAGTATTTT
CSARITSGRAIFTDTQYF
>TRBV7-2|TRBJ2-1|few|.
TGTGCCAGCAGCTTGGGGGGGCCGAAAGGGAATGAGCAGTTCTTC
CASSLGGPKGNEQFF
>TRBV20-1|TRBJ1-2|few|.
TGCAGTGCTCCCATCGACGCGACTTATGGCTACACCTTC
CSAPIDATYGYTF
>TRBV29-1|TRBJ2-5|.|.
TGCAGCGTTGATTTGGCGAGTGGGGAGACCCAGTACTTC
CSVDLASGETQYF
>TRBV10-3|TRBJ2-7|few|.
TGTGCCATCAGTGTCGGAGGGCACTGGTACGAGCAGTACTTC
CAISVGGHWYEQYF
>TRBV27|TRBJ2-1|.|.
TGTGCCAGCAGTCTTTGGGAGGGGGCGAGAGATGAGCAGTTCTTC
CASSLWEGARDEQFF
>TRBV5-1|TRBJ1-1|.|.
TGCGCCAGCATCGAGCCGGGGCACGGCACTGAAGCTTTCTTT
CASIEPGHGTEAFF
>TRBV4-2|TRBJ1-1|few|.
TGTGCCAGCAGCCAAGGTTACCAGGGGCCTGAAGCTTTCTTT
CASSQGYQGPEAFF
>TRBV7-6|TRBJ2-1|.|TRBD2
TGTGCCAGCACCTATGTAGCGGGAGACGCCTACAATGAGCAGTTCTTC
CASTYVAGDAYNEQFF
>TRBV29-1|TRBJ2-5|once|TRBD2
TGCAGCGTTGAACCACTAGCGGGAGGAGGGCAAGAGACCCAGTACTTC
CSVEPLAGGGQETQYF
>TRBV7-2|TRBJ2-2|few|TRBD1
TGTGCCAGCAGGTCAACAGGGGGCACCGGGGAGCTGTTTTTT
CASRSTGGTGELFF
>TRBV7-3|TRBJ2-1|.|.
TGTGCCAGCAGCCCGGGTTGGAAAGCGGGCCTTCACAATGAGCAGTTCTTC
CASSPGWKAGLHNEQFF
>TRBV21-1|TRBJ2-1|few|.
TGTGCCAGCAGGAAAGGTGGGGAGCAGTTCTTC
CASRKGGEQFF
>TRBV6-1|TRBJ2-1|.|.
TGTGCCAGCAGTCCCCGTCCCCGGGATACACAGTTCTTC
CASSPRPRDTQFF
>TRBV27|TRBJ2-5|few|.
TGTGCCAGCGCGAGACAGAGCCCAGAGACCCAGTACTTC
CASARQSPETQYF
>TRBV5-1|TRBJ2-1|few|TRBD2
TGCGCCAGCAGCTTGGCACTCACTAGCGGGAGTACCGATGAGCAGTTCTTC
CASSLALTSGSTDEQFF
>TRBV12-5|TRBJ1-1|few|.
TGTGCTAGTGGTTTGGTAACTTGGGGTGCAGAGGTGAACACTGAAGCTTTCTTT
CASGLVTWGAEVNTEAFF
>TRBV29-1|TRBJ2-3|.|TRBD1
TGCAGCGTTGAAGTGACAGGGGGCGCCGCAGATACGCAGTATTTT
CSVEVTGGAADTQYF
>TRBV12-3/TRBV12-4|TRBJ1-1|.|.
TGTGCCAGCAGTTTTGCCACTCCATTAATGAACACTGAAGCTTTCTTT
CASSFATPLMNTEAFF
>TRBV4-2|TRBJ2-1|many|TRBD2
TGTGCCAGCAGCCAGGAGGGGAGCGGGAGTATGAATGAGCAGTTCTTC
CASSQEGSGSMNEQFF
>TRBV6-5|TRBJ2-7|few|TRBD1
TGTGCCAGTTCGACAGGGGGGATCTACGAGCAGTACTTC
CASSTGGIYEQYF
>TRBV20-1|TRBJ1-5|.|.
TGCAGTGCTAGAGATCTCGGGCTAGGGCAGCCCCAGCATTTT
CSARDLGLGQPQHF
>TRBV5-1|TRBJ2-1|few|.
TGCGCCAGCAGCTTCCGGGACGGCCACAATGAGCAGTTCTTC
CASSFRDGHNEQFF
>TRBV27|TRBJ1-2|.|TRBD1
TGTGCCAGCAGTTTAACGGGACAGGGACACTATGGCTACACCTTC
CASSLTGQGHYGYTF
>TRBV6-5|TRBJ2-2|.|TRBD2
TGTGCCAGCAGTTACTCGTATTTGCGGGAGGAAGGGACCGGGGAGCTGTTTTTT
CASSYSYLREEGTGELFF
>TRBV19|TRBJ2-6|.|.
TGTGCCAGCCGTCAATCTTCTGGGGCCAACGTCCTGACTTTC
CASRQSSGANVLTF
>TRBV9|TRBJ2-3|.|TRBD2
TGTGCCAGCAGCATGACTAGCGACACAGATACGCAGTATTTT
CASSMTSDTDTQYF
>TRBV7-9|TRBJ1-2|.|TRBD1
TGTGCCAGCAGCAGAGACAGGGAGAGTGGCTACACCTTC
CASSRDRESGYTF
>TRBV7-9|TRBJ2-7|.|TRBD2
TGTGCCAGCATGCGGACCCCCGCAGGACTAGCGCACGAGCAGTACTTC
CASMRTPAGLAHEQYF
>TRBV20-1|TRBJ2-3|few|.
TGCAGTGCTTGGTCTAGACAGACTAGCACAGATACGCAGTATTTT
CSAWSRQTSTDTQYF
>TRBV15|TRBJ2-1|.|.
TGTGCCACCAGCAGAGTCCTAGAGGATGACCAGTTCTTC
CATSRVLEDDQFF
>TRBV29-1|TRBJ2-5|.|.
TGCAGCGTTGAAAATGCAGGGACGGTAGAGACCCAGTACTTC
CSVENAGTVETQYF
>TRBV19|TRBJ1-1|few|.
TGTGCCAGTAGTATCCTCTGGAACACTGAAGCTTTCTTT
CASSILWNTEAFF
>TRBV4-1|TRBJ1-2|.|.
TGCGCCAGCAGCCAAGATGGGTCAGGGGATGGGTATGGCTACACCTTC
CASSQDGSGDGYGYTF
>TRBV5-1|TRBJ1-1|.|TRBD1
TGCGCCAGCAGCCCTCGGACAGGGGCAAACACTGAAGCTTTCTTT
CASSPRTGANTEAFF
>TRBV4-1|TRBJ2-1|few|TRBD2
TGCGCCAGCAGCCCCGGGACTAGCGTGAGCTCCTACAATGAGCAGTTCTTC
CASSPGTSVSSYNEQFF
>TRBV11-2|TRBJ2-1|few|TRBD2
TGTGCCAGCAGCTTCACCCTAGCGGGATCCTACGGCCCTAATGAGCAGTTCTTC
CASSFTLAGSYGPNEQFF
>TRBV6-4|TRBJ2-3|.|.
TGTCCCAGCAGTGACAGCAGCACAGATACGCAGTATTTT
CPSSDSSTDTQYF
>TRBV5-1|TRBJ2-7|few|.
TGCGCCAGCAGCTCCCCCCTAGGGACCGCCGGCAGCGACGGGAGCTCCGAGCAGTACTTC
CASSSPLGTAGSDGSSEQYF
>TRBV5-1|TRBJ2-5|.|.
TGCGCCAGCAGCTTGGCCCCAGAAGAGACCCAGTACTTC
CASSLAPEETQYF
>TRBV20-1|TRBJ2-2|.|.
TGCAGTGCTAGGGAAGCCGGGACCTCCACCGGGGAGCTGTTTTTT
CSAREAGTSTGELFF